The rows below give T cell receptor beta chains drawn from one sample of a study of blood T cell repertoires in COVID-19. Sequenced by immunoSEQ multiplex PCR; TCRdb stores in-frame clones only, minus some. The sample records approximately 280,000 clones, approximately 85% being singletons. The sample comprised peripheral blood. These receptors originate from a woman aged 70 to 79 with acute or convalescent COVID-19. Each CDR3 is given with its conserved first and last residue. A D gene is named only where the DNA matches it firmly. A row's size may be missing; if present it is once, few, many or a size class.

V: TRBV18
J: TRBJ2-5
D: TRBD2
size: NA
CDR3: CASSSGTKETQYF
DNA: TGTGCCAGCTCATCCGGGACTAAAGAGACCCAGTACTTC

V: TRBV12-5
J: TRBJ2-5
D: NA
size: NA
CDR3: CASGSPAFGETQYF
DNA: TGTGCTAGTGGTTCGCCGGCCTTCGGGGAGACCCAGTACTTC

V: TRBV7-2
J: TRBJ2-3
D: NA
size: NA
CDR3: CASSLVRLDPSGEYF
DNA: TGTGCCAGCAGCTTAGTTCGCTTGGACCCCTCCGGGGAGTATTTT

V: TRBV9
J: TRBJ1-3
D: NA
size: NA
CDR3: CASSGSSGGAGNTIYF
DNA: TGTGCCAGCAGCGGAAGCTCGGGGGGAGCTGGAAACACCATATATTTT

V: TRBV7-2
J: TRBJ1-4
D: TRBD1
size: NA
CDR3: CASSLRRGEEKLFF
DNA: TGTGCCAGCAGCTTACGCAGGGGGGAAGAAAAACTGTTTTTT

V: TRBV6-4
J: TRBJ1-2
D: TRBD1
size: NA
CDR3: CASSSNPGTGISYGYTF
DNA: TGTGCCAGCAGTAGCAATCCCGGGACAGGTATTTCCTATGGCTACACCTTC

V: TRBV27
J: TRBJ1-6
D: NA
size: NA
CDR3: CASSLDRLNREGVNSPLHF
DNA: TGTGCCAGCAGTTTAGACAGGTTGAACCGTGAAGGTGTTAATTCACCCCTCCACTTT

V: TRBV11-3
J: TRBJ2-7
D: TRBD2
size: once
CDR3: CASSLAGGREQYF
DNA: TGTGCCAGCAGCTTAGCGGGGGGACGCGAGCAGTACTTC

V: TRBV19
J: TRBJ2-3
D: NA
size: NA
CDR3: CASSPTRPIGDTQYF
DNA: TGTGCCAGTAGTCCGACAAGGCCCATTGGCGATACGCAGTATTTT

V: TRBV11-3
J: TRBJ2-2
D: TRBD1
size: NA
CDR3: CASSSLQGFGTGELFF
DNA: TGTGCCAGCAGCTCGCTACAGGGGTTTGGCACCGGGGAGCTGTTTTTT

V: TRBV6-1
J: TRBJ1-5
D: TRBD1
size: NA
CDR3: CASSEAGTGVTLSNQPQHF
DNA: TGTGCCAGCAGTGAGGCCGGGACAGGGGTGACCTTATCCAATCAGCCCCAGCATTTT

V: TRBV6-5
J: TRBJ2-1
D: NA
size: NA
CDR3: CASTPGGSRVYEQFF
DNA: TGTGCCAGCACCCCGGGGGGCTCTAGGGTCTATGAGCAGTTCTTC

V: TRBV5-5
J: TRBJ1-1
D: NA
size: NA
CDR3: CASSLTAQNTEAFF
DNA: TGTGCCAGCAGCTTGACAGCTCAGAACACTGAAGCTTTCTTT

V: TRBV5-1
J: TRBJ2-7
D: TRBD1
size: NA
CDR3: CASSLSGTGEDEQYF
DNA: TGCGCCAGCAGCTTGTCCGGGACAGGGGAAGACGAGCAGTACTTC

V: TRBV7-2
J: TRBJ1-5
D: NA
size: few
CDR3: CASSFSGSNQPQHF
DNA: TGTGCCAGCAGCTTTTCAGGGAGCAATCAGCCCCAGCATTTT

V: TRBV7-2
J: TRBJ1-2
D: NA
size: few
CDR3: CASSTQFGRAYGYTF
DNA: TGTGCCAGCTCCACCCAATTCGGGAGGGCCTATGGCTACACCTTC

V: TRBV9
J: TRBJ2-6
D: NA
size: NA
CDR3: CASSVSSHSSGANVLTF
DNA: TGTGCCAGCAGCGTATCAAGCCACAGCTCTGGGGCCAACGTCCTGACTTTC

V: TRBV18
J: TRBJ2-1
D: TRBD1
size: NA
CDR3: CASSPPSGQGREQFF
DNA: TGTGCCAGCTCACCACCGTCGGGACAGGGACGCGAGCAGTTCTTC

V: TRBV29-1
J: TRBJ1-2
D: NA
size: NA
CDR3: CSVELTGSYGYTF
DNA: TGCAGCGTTGAACTTACAGGTTCATATGGCTACACCTTC

V: TRBV18
J: TRBJ1-1
D: NA
size: NA
CDR3: CASSPQQLGQNTEAFF
DNA: TGTGCCAGCTCACCACAACAGCTGGGACAGAACACTGAAGCTTTCTTT

V: TRBV10-3
J: TRBJ2-1
D: TRBD2
size: NA
CDR3: CAIRGLAGGSDEQFF
DNA: TGTGCCATCCGAGGGCTAGCGGGGGGCTCGGATGAGCAGTTCTTC

V: TRBV4-1
J: TRBJ1-2
D: NA
size: few
CDR3: CASSQDTQRGYTF
DNA: TGCGCCAGCAGCCAAGATACGCAGAGGGGCTACACCTTC

V: TRBV12-3/TRBV12-4
J: TRBJ1-1
D: NA
size: once
CDR3: CASSPYTEAFF
DNA: TGTGCCAGCAGTCCGTACACTGAAGCTTTCTTT

V: TRBV2
J: TRBJ1-2
D: NA
size: NA
CDR3: CAGRGSGYGYTF
DNA: TGTGCCGGAAGAGGGTCCGGCTATGGCTACACCTTC

V: TRBV7-9
J: TRBJ2-5
D: NA
size: few
CDR3: CASTHAGRRGQETQYF
DNA: TGTGCCAGCACACACGCTGGTAGGAGGGGTCAAGAGACCCAGTACTTC

V: TRBV6-2/TRBV6-3
J: TRBJ1-3
D: TRBD1
size: NA
CDR3: CASSEWTGVGNTIYF
DNA: TGTGCCAGCAGCGAATGGACAGGGGTAGGAAACACCATATATTTT

V: TRBV5-5
J: TRBJ2-7
D: TRBD1
size: NA
CDR3: CASSPRDRVYEQYF
DNA: TGTGCCAGCAGCCCCCGGGACAGGGTCTACGAGCAGTACTTC

V: TRBV19
J: TRBJ1-2
D: TRBD1
size: NA
CDR3: CASRGTGRSAYGYTF
DNA: TGTGCCAGTAGGGGGACAGGGCGAAGCGCCTATGGCTACACCTTC

V: TRBV29-1
J: TRBJ2-5
D: NA
size: NA
CDR3: CSAERKETQYF
DNA: TGCAGCGCCGAGCGCAAGGAGACCCAGTACTTC

V: TRBV2
J: TRBJ1-5
D: NA
size: NA
CDR3: CASRPKRTASNQPQHF
DNA: TGTGCCAGCAGGCCCAAAAGGACAGCTAGCAATCAGCCCCAGCATTTT

V: TRBV6-5
J: TRBJ1-2
D: TRBD1
size: NA
CDR3: CASTRTGGDGYTF
DNA: TGTGCCAGCACTCGGACAGGGGGAGATGGCTACACCTTC

V: TRBV3-1/TRBV3-2
J: TRBJ2-5
D: TRBD2
size: NA
CDR3: CASSRTSGGTQETQYF
DNA: TGTGCCAGCAGTCGGACTAGCGGGGGCACTCAAGAGACCCAGTACTTC

V: TRBV28
J: TRBJ1-2
D: NA
size: NA
CDR3: CASSPGFVRYTF
DNA: TGTGCCAGCAGTCCCGGGTTTGTTCGCTACACCTTC

V: TRBV7-9
J: TRBJ2-5
D: TRBD1
size: once
CDR3: CASRDRVSEETQYF
DNA: TGTGCCAGCAGGGACAGGGTATCGGAAGAGACCCAGTACTTC

V: TRBV4-1
J: TRBJ1-6
D: TRBD1
size: few
CDR3: CASSQERDRFYNSPLHF
DNA: TGCGCCAGCAGCCAAGAACGGGACAGGTTTTATAATTCACCCCTCCACTTT

V: TRBV19
J: TRBJ2-2
D: NA
size: NA
CDR3: CASSLAGTANTGELFF
DNA: TGTGCCAGTAGTTTGGCCGGGACTGCGAACACCGGGGAGCTGTTTTTT

V: TRBV3-1/TRBV3-2
J: TRBJ1-1
D: TRBD1
size: once
CDR3: CASSSRDRVLETEAFF
DNA: TGTGCCAGCAGCTCCCGGGACAGGGTTCTGGAAACTGAAGCTTTCTTT

V: TRBV19
J: TRBJ1-2
D: TRBD1
size: NA
CDR3: CASSPTGVHGYTF
DNA: TGTGCCAGTAGTCCAACAGGGGTCCATGGCTACACCTTC

V: TRBV5-6
J: TRBJ1-4
D: NA
size: NA
CDR3: CASSHLQGEKLFF
DNA: TGTGCCAGCAGCCACCTCCAGGGAGAAAAACTGTTTTTT

V: TRBV20-1
J: TRBJ2-3
D: NA
size: NA
CDR3: CSASGSAPSTDTQYF
DNA: TGCAGTGCTAGTGGCAGCGCACCAAGCACAGATACGCAGTATTTT

V: TRBV3-1/TRBV3-2
J: TRBJ1-5
D: TRBD1
size: NA
CDR3: CASSVGQGVGQPQHF
DNA: TGTGCCAGCAGCGTAGGACAGGGAGTGGGTCAGCCCCAGCATTTT

V: TRBV9
J: TRBJ2-2
D: TRBD1
size: NA
CDR3: CASSGGQGGTGELFF
DNA: TGTGCCAGCAGCGGGGGACAGGGGGGCACCGGGGAGCTGTTTTTT

V: TRBV18
J: TRBJ1-1
D: NA
size: NA
CDR3: CASSPPAGFKTEAFF
DNA: TGTGCCAGCTCACCACCGGCAGGGTTCAAGACTGAAGCTTTCTTT

V: TRBV5-6
J: TRBJ2-1
D: NA
size: NA
CDR3: CASSLTGVRAGVEQFF
DNA: TGTGCCAGCAGCTTGACGGGGGTCCGGGCTGGGGTTGAGCAGTTCTTC

V: TRBV13
J: TRBJ2-3
D: NA
size: NA
CDR3: CASSLAFGASAGTDTQYF
DNA: TGTGCCAGCAGCTTAGCCTTTGGGGCTAGCGCGGGCACAGATACGCAGTATTTT

V: TRBV4-2
J: TRBJ2-2
D: NA
size: NA
CDR3: CASSLGQNTGELFF
DNA: TGTGCCAGCAGCCTGGGACAGAACACCGGGGAGCTGTTTTTT

V: TRBV7-6
J: TRBJ2-7
D: NA
size: NA
CDR3: CASSPGSGKAYEQYF
DNA: TGTGCCAGCAGCCCCGGGTCAGGGAAGGCCTACGAGCAGTACTTC

V: TRBV11-2
J: TRBJ1-5
D: NA
size: once
CDR3: CASSSAGLGNQPQHF
DNA: TGTGCCAGCAGCTCCGCAGGGTTGGGGAATCAGCCCCAGCATTTT

V: TRBV7-9
J: TRBJ2-3
D: NA
size: once
CDR3: CASSTRVSTDTQYF
DNA: TGTGCCTCCTCCACTCGGGTTAGCACAGATACGCAGTATTTT

V: TRBV9
J: TRBJ2-4
D: TRBD1
size: NA
CDR3: CASSVGDRGLQNIQYF
DNA: TGTGCCAGCAGCGTAGGGGACAGGGGGCTGCAAAACATTCAGTACTTC

V: TRBV12-3/TRBV12-4
J: TRBJ2-2
D: NA
size: NA
CDR3: CASRFRVAGELFF
DNA: TGTGCCAGCAGATTCAGGGTCGCCGGGGAGCTGTTTTTT

V: TRBV13
J: TRBJ1-3
D: NA
size: NA
CDR3: CASSLPPVQGNTIYF
DNA: TGTGCCAGCAGCTTACCTCCGGTACAGGGAAACACCATATATTTT

V: TRBV3-1/TRBV3-2
J: TRBJ2-5
D: NA
size: NA
CDR3: CASSRLGDPAAQYF
DNA: TGTGCCAGCAGCCGACTCGGGGATCCCGCGGCCCAGTACTTC

V: TRBV14
J: TRBJ2-1
D: TRBD1
size: NA
CDR3: CASSQGQGALGNEQFF
DNA: TGTGCCAGCAGCCAAGGACAGGGGGCCCTCGGAAATGAGCAGTTCTTC

V: TRBV7-2
J: TRBJ1-2
D: TRBD1
size: NA
CDR3: CASSLRQGSGGYTF
DNA: TGTGCCAGCAGTCTTAGACAGGGATCCGGCGGCTACACCTTC